This T cell receptor (beta chain) was sequenced for a study of cytomegalovirus exposure and HLA in healthy donors. Looking at the study overall: Of the donors genotyped, approximately 410 in all, 80% to 85% fell in the Caucasian-associated ancestry cluster.

CDR1 is SGDLS and CDR2 is YYNGEE in the germline V gene. The ends were cut back, 3 bases at V and 4 bases at J, with 6 bases in the middle. There are 12 residues in the CDR3. With respect to this clone: Its antigen is undetermined.

Overall study results and limits: Further analysis was carried out later, and it showed several of the most significant clusters appearing linked to common viral pathogens. Most TCR beta V segments were productive about 87% or about 30% of the time in an earlier analysis. Testing in vitro showed a few CMV-associated chains specific for CMV antigens.

The PCR employed 60 Vbeta primers together with 13 Jbeta primers. Clones were sequenced by immunoSEQ multiplex PCR, and TCRdb holds only the in-frame ones, with some missing. The sample gives about 130,000 clones, under 85% of which show up once; approximately 5.4% is in the top ten. This sequence originates from a woman in her forties or fifties in good health and CMV-seropositive. Sequencing used PBMCs. The chain recombines TRBV9 with TRBJ2-3; a possible D gene is TRBD2 (6 bases). The CDR3 region is CASSGGADTQYF. In nucleotides, the CDR3 is TGTGCCAGCAGCGGGGGGGCAGATACGCAGTATTTT.